The sequence of this T cell receptor beta chain was determined in a study of T cells in Graves' hyperthyroidism and ophthalmopathy (dated by TCRdb to between 2018 and 2021). Study-wide context: To identify TCR V-J signatures that set the groups apart, the researchers used a discovery cohort of 100 or so patients, made up of fewer than 50 with Graves' ophthalmopathy and 57 with stable Graves' hyperthyroidism. Whether ophthalmopathy could be predicted prospectively was tested in an independent validation cohort made up of 18 to 20 hyperthyroidism patients plus 17 patients who later progressed to ophthalmopathy. The 80 to 100 discovery patients were randomly divided into training and test sets at a 7:3 ratio. In addition, the study compared T-cell repertoires in thyroid tissue and in blood from six Graves' hyperthyroidism patients. Following sampling, methimazole starting at 30 mg daily was given to hyperthyroidism patients, and high-dose intravenous methylprednisolone was given to ophthalmopathy patients. The paper reports TCR Vbeta CDR3 sequencing of approximately 130 peripheral blood samples: under 45 ophthalmopathy, approximately 74 hyperthyroidism and approximately 17 progressor patients.

TCR beta CDR3 regions were amplified from RNA transcripts. A first-round RT-PCR of the TCR CDR3 used the HTBI primer set with the Qiagen OneStep RT-PCR kit. The libraries were constructed in a second round of multiplex PCR and then size-selected and purified. Sequencing of the libraries was done on an Illumina HiSeq2000 using paired-end 100 bp reads. Per the authors' processing: SOAPnuke was used to process the raw data, throwing out any read that contained adapters or uncalled bases, had a mean Phred below 15, or lacked an exact constant-primer or identifier match. High-quality paired reads were merged using COPE v1.2.5, and each unique nucleotide sequence was defined as a clonotype. MiTCR v1.1 was used to align the clonotypes against IMGT TRBV, TRBD and TRBJ reference segments. Only V-J combinations with frequency above 0.0001, covering 99% to 99.2% of repertoires, were analysed. A TCS score was defined as the ratio between F50 (clonal expansion) and ExV (chaos), using BLOSUM62-based TCRdist between CDR3 peptides within each V-J. Welch's t-statistics and random forest reduced some 510 V-J features to under 15, which were used in a naive Bayes classifier (R e1071). The Morisita-Horn index was used to measure how similar the thyroid and blood repertoires were. The public reads were quality trimmed at Q25 with fastp and then assembled into clones with MiXCR by TCRdb, keeping productive beta chains. One record per CDR3 amino acid sequence lists the most common genes and DNA. The V and J calls, along with clone size, are taken from TCRdb and not from the paper's own processing. This sample holds 550,000 to 600,000 distinct CDR3 sequences; 35% to 55% were observed only once. Clones ranked in the top ten supply around 19% of the sample.

Patients with uncontrolled infections, other autoimmune diseases, pregnancy or lactation were excluded. Clinical symptoms, serum thyroxine and TRAb, thyroid ultrasound, and orbital computed tomography formed the basis for the diagnoses. Trizol reagent was used to extract total RNA, and RNA quality was then checked on an Agilent 2100 Bioanalyzer. Reading the germline V gene (reference sequence) gives CDR1 MNHEY and CDR2 SMNVEV. Trimming costs V 2 bases and J 2 bases, and their ends lie 16 bases apart. From its cysteine to its phenylalanine, the CDR3 spans 16 amino acids. Here the CDR3 DNA is all that survives: 48 bases in frame from base 1. Results the study describes overall, beyond this receptor: During validation, the model predicted progression to ophthalmopathy a median of approximately six months ahead of onset, with almost 71% sensitivity and less than 85% specificity. Most expanded thyroid clonotypes (frequency above 0.001) were also detected in blood, suggesting blood repertoires may reflect thyroid immune responses. In cross-validation, a model built on a 13 V-J signature told ophthalmopathy apart from stable hyperthyroidism with just under 90% sensitivity and approximately 81% specificity, and in testing the same model reached 80%/75%. Sample size was not statistically predetermined, and investigators were not blinded to group allocation.

Concerning this clonotype: Its binding antigen is unknown. Qualities for individual bases were not recorded, and no much larger clone is one base off.

The sample was peripheral blood or thyroid tissue (not recorded which). The chain uses TRBV27 and TRBJ2-7; the D gene is perhaps TRBD2, on 6 matching bases. This clonotype originated in an adult woman with Graves' disease, either hyperthyroidism or ophthalmopathy (not recorded which). Here the CDR3 is given as CASSLVSPAGPYEQYF. The nucleotide sequence reads as follows: TGTGCCAGCAGTTTAGTTTCGCCGGCGGGACCCTACGAGCAGTACTTC.